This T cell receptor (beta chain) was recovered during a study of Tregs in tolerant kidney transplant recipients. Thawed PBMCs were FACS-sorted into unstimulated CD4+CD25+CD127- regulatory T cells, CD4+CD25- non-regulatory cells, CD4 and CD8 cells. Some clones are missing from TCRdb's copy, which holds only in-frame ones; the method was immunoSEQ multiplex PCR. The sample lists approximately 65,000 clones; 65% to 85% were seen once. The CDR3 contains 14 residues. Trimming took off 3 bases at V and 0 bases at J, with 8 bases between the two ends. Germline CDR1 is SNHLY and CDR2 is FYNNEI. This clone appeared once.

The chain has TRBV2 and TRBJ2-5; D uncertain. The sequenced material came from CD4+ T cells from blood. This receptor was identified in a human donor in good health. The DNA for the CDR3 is TGTGCCAGCAGTGACGGCAAGTACCAAGAGACCCAGTACTTC. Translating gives CASSDGKYQETQYF.